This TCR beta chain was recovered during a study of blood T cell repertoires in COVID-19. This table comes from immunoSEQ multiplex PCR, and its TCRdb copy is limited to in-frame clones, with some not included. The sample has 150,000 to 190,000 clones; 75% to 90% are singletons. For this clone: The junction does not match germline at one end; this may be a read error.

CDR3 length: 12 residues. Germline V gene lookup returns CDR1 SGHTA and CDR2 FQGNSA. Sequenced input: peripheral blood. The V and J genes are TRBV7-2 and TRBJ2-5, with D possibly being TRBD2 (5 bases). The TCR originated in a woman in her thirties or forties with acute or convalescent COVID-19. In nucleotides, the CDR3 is TGTGCCAGCAGCTTATACCAGCGAGCGGCTAACTTC. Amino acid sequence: CASSLYQRAANF.